This T cell receptor beta chain appears in the sequencing data of a study of identical twins (dated by TCRdb to the mid-2010s). Context from the whole study: To test whether fetal clonotypes persist, this study deep-sequenced TCR alpha and beta repertoires from monozygotic twins, from unrelated adults of various ages, and from cord blood. Replicate twin experiments were performed at different times using different library preparation protocols to rule out contamination.

Including the terminal cysteine and phenylalanine, the CDR3 comprises 14 residues. Only the CDR3 region is kept as DNA, spanning 42 bases read in frame from base 1. Trimmed from V: 3 bases; trimmed from J: 5 bases; junction bases lacking a gene match: 7. The germline V gene gives CDR1 as SGHRS and CDR2 as YFSETQ. All donors were healthy Caucasians. Miltenyi CD45RO+ enrichment and human naive T-cell isolation kits were used to isolate memory (CD45RO+) and naive T cells from PBMC. Only a few counts were recorded for this clonotype. The antigen it binds to is not known. Base qualities are not at hand, and no much larger clone is one base apart. Points the paper makes about the study in general: Compared with coincidental sharing between unrelated individuals, out-of-frame TCR alpha sequences shared between twins showed an excess of sequences with low generation probability. Invariant T cells such as MAIT and iNKT could partly confound zero-insertion analyses, although diverse VJ usage argued against such confounding for most clonotypes. Out-of-frame TCR alpha sharing in monozygotic twins was systematically underestimated by recombination models, whereas sharing between unrelated individuals was in agreement with the recombination models. Because the same donors could not be followed over many years, the conclusions depended on cross-sectional statistical analysis. Abundant cord blood beta clonotypes had fewer insertions, young adult naive repertoires showed a similar but weaker trend, and memory repertoires showed no such trend. A weaker excess of twin sharing was found in beta out-of-frame sequences because the signal-to-noise ratio was lowered by fewer shared sequences.

The library was produced with 5' RACE. The listed sequencing device is Illumina HiSeq 2000. A universal primer binding site was added through template switching, and the final cDNA carried a unique molecular identifier so that TCR cDNA molecules could be counted accurately. First-strand cDNA for TCR alpha and beta chains was synthesized from specific primers in the conserved constant-segment region. To control for contamination, each cDNA library was double barcoded with a SMART-Mk sample barcode plus Illumina barcodes. Two successive PCR steps introduced TruSeq adapter sequences along with Illumina sample barcodes. The Illumina HiSeq platform was used with custom primers to sequence TCR alpha and beta cDNA libraries. Under the source paper's analysis protocol: MiGEC was used to process raw reads and extract unique molecular identifiers, and MiXCR was used to find CDR3 positions. Recombination models were inferred per individual with the repgenHMM and IGoR tools using an EM algorithm. Shared clonotypes were analyzed with the tcR package in R, and sharing was normalized by the product of cloneset sizes. To study raw recombination without the effects of thymic and clonal selection, out-of-frame nonproductive sequences were analyzed. TCRdb trimmed public reads at Q25 via fastp, called clones via MiXCR and kept in-frame beta chains. Under each unique CDR3 protein, matching rows form one entry showing the most common genes and DNA. The V and J calls were determined by TCRdb, not by the authors. The sample yields 100,000 to 110,000 distinct CDR3 sequences; 5.9% were counted once. The ten largest clonotypes hold about 12% of the sample.

Specimen: memory T cells sorted from blood. In light of the paper, this sample's cell subset or site label describes: CD45RO+ enriched T cells. The TCR sequence derives from a woman in her fifties or sixties in good health. The chain joins TRBV5-1 to TRBJ1-1, with TRBD1 matching 7 junction bases. The encoded CDR3 is CASSYQTGVTEAFF. The sequence in DNA is TGCGCCAGCAGCTACCAAACAGGGGTAACTGAAGCTTTCTTT. The full variable domain, with segments outside the CDR3 supplied by the reference TRBV5-1 and TRBJ1-1 proteins, appears as KAGVTQTPRYLIKTRGQQVTLSCSPISGHRSVSWYQQTPGQGLQFLFEYFSETQRNKGNFPGRFSGRQFSNSRSEMNVSTLELGDSALYLCASSYQTGVTEAFFGQGTRLTVV.